The 22 T cell receptor beta chains below all came from one sample that was sequenced in a study of shared clonotypes between healthy human individuals. Assay: immunoSEQ multiplex PCR; the TCRdb copy retains only in-frame clones and omits some. The top ten clones hold approximately 1.7% of a sample with approximately 2,000,000 clones, 80% to 95% of them seen once. Terminally differentiated effector memory CD45RA+ cells were excluded from the naive CD8 cells, which were CD45RO-negative and positively selected for CCR7. The sample comprised naive CD8+ T cells from PBMCs. Every receptor here comes from a man aged 18 to 35 in good health. Some clones in this sample may be carry-over from other donors' samples.

The chain couples TRBV29-1 to TRBJ2-1; 12 bases agree with TRBD2. Germline V lookup: CDR1 SQVTM, CDR2 ANQGSEA. With V trimmed by 5 bases and J by 8 bases, 7 bases remained unmatched. The CDR3 contains 14 residues. CDR3 protein: CSVFPGLAGYEQFF. In DNA, the CDR3 is TGCAGCGTTTTTCCCGGACTAGCGGGATATGAGCAGTTCTTC.

This clone was seen a single time. This chain links TRBV27 with TRBJ2-7; either TRBD1 or TRBD2 may fit D (6 bases each). V was trimmed by 8 bases and J by 4 bases, leaving 15 bases between them. Germline V CDR1 and CDR2: MNHEY, SMNVEV (reference sequence). The CDR3 covers 13 residues. The CDR3 region is CASADRGLYEQYF. CDR3 DNA sequence: TGTGCCAGCGCGGACCGGGGGCTATACGAGCAGTACTTC.

This clone was seen a few times. Other DNA sequences in this specimen translate into the identical CDR3. This sequence joins TRBV7-9 and TRBJ1-1; no clear D gene. The germline V gene has CDR1 SEHNR and CDR2 FQNEAQ (reference sequence). The CDR3 sequence is 12 residues long. Trimming removed 0 bases from V and 5 bases from J, with 4 bases in between. The CDR3 loop is CASSLAKTEAFF. The CDR3 bases are TGTGCCAGCAGCTTAGCCAAAACTGAAGCTTTCTTT.

The chain combines TRBV27 with TRBJ1-1; D might be TRBD1 (5 bases). The germline gives CDR1 MNHEY, CDR2 SMNVEV (reference sequence). The CDR3 totals 16 residues. V gave up 3 bases and J gave up 0 bases, with 14 bases separating them. For the CDR3, the DNA is TGTGCCAGCAGTTTTGGGGCGCAAGGGGTGAACACTGAAGCTTTCTTT. Translated: CASSFGAQGVNTEAFF.

The V gene is TRBV6-5, the J gene TRBJ1-3; D uncertain. V shed 5 bases and J shed 7 bases, with 18 bases lying between them. The CDR3 is 15 amino acids. Germline V gives CDR1 MNHEY, CDR2 SVGAGI. The CDR3 protein is CASSLKGTPTNTIYF. The DNA of the CDR3 is TGTGCCAGCAGTCTCAAGGGAACCCCGACGAACACCATATATTTT.

V and J are TRBV6-6 and TRBJ1-1; a possible D gene is TRBD1 (6 bases). V was trimmed by 6 bases and J by 1 base, leaving 15 bases between them. The CDR3 extends over 15 amino acids. Germline V gene lookup returns CDR1 MNHNY and CDR2 SVGAGI (reference sequence). CDR3 in amino acids: CASSLRQGQNTEAFF. CDR3 DNA sequence: TGTGCCAGCAGCCTAAGGCAGGGGCAGAACACTGAAGCTTTCTTT.

Note on this clone: This CDR3 is also generated by other DNA sequences in the sample. V usage is TRBV27 and J usage is TRBJ2-7; the match to TRBD1 covers 9 bases. The CDR3 contains 14 residues. CDR1 is MNHEY, CDR2 SMNVEV, per germline (reference sequence). V was clipped by 6 bases and J by 0 bases; unmatched bases: 3. CDR3 sequence (DNA): TGTGCCAGCAGCGGGACAGGGAGCTCCTACGAGCAGTACTTC. Amino acids: CASSGTGSSYEQYF.

The rearrangement uses TRBV2 and TRBJ1-2, with D uncertain. The CDR3 contains 15 residues. Trimming took 1 base from V and 5 from J, leaving 14 bases between them. Germline-derived CDR1 and CDR2 are SNHLY and FYNNEI. In DNA form, the CDR3 reads TGTGCCAGCAGTGAAGTCGGACCAGAATATTATGGCTACACCTTC. Translation gives CASSEVGPEYYGYTF.

V and J are TRBV5-6 and TRBJ1-1; D is ambiguous. Germline values: CDR1 SGHDT, CDR2 YYEEEE. Trimming removed 4 bases at V and 1 base at J, with 8 bases between. The CDR3 spans 13 residues. CDR3 loop: CASSGAENTEAFF. In DNA form, the CDR3 reads TGTGCCAGCAGCGGTGCGGAGAACACTGAAGCTTTCTTT.

V usage is TRBV5-1 and J usage is TRBJ2-1, with TRBD2 identical over 11 bases. The junction had 10 bases not matched to a gene; V was cut back by 4 bases and J by 7 bases. The CDR3 has 16 amino acids. The V gene's germline CDR1 is SGHRS and CDR2 YFSETQ. The CDR3 region has the DNA TGCGCCAGCAGCAAGGCCCGACTAGCGGGAAGTAATGAGCAGTTCTTC. It encodes CASSKARLAGSNEQFF.

Regarding this clone: Additional DNA sequences in this sample encode the identical CDR3. The chain uses TRBV9 and TRBJ1-2; 7 positions agree with TRBD1. The trim removed 5 bases at V and 4 bases at J, leaving 8 bases unmatched. Looked up from germline, CDR1 is SGDLS and CDR2 is YYNGEE. The CDR3 is 14 amino acids. This CDR3 reads CASSAQGGFYGYTF. The CDR3 DNA sequence: TGTGCCAGCAGTGCTCAGGGGGGGTTCTATGGCTACACCTTC. The whole variable domain, filled in from reference TRBV9 and TRBJ1-2, reads DSGVTQTPKHLITATGQRVTLRCSPRSGDLSVYWYQQSLDQGLQFLIQYYNGEERAKGNILERFSAQQFPDLHSELNLSSLELGDSALYFCASSAQGGFYGYTFGSGTRLTVV.

This chain uses TRBV7-3 with TRBJ2-3, with D tentatively TRBD2 (6 bases). The germline V gene encodes CDR1 SGHTA and CDR2 FQGTGA. Trimming cost V 5 bases and J 5 bases, with 17 bases left between them. The CDR3 has 15 residues. CDR3 coding DNA: TGTGCCAGCAGCACCCTTTGGAGGGGAGAAGATACGCAGTATTTT. Its protein product is CASSTLWRGEDTQYF.

The chain is built from TRBV30 and TRBJ1-1; D perhaps matches TRBD1 (5 bases). Per germline, CDR1 GTSNPN and CDR2 SVGIG (reference sequence). The CDR3 loop spans 12 amino acids. V was trimmed by 4 bases and J by 0 bases, leaving 6 bases between them. DNA for the CDR3: TGTGCCTGGACAGGGTTGAACACTGAAGCTTTCTTT. Its translation is CAWTGLNTEAFF.

The chain uses TRBV7-9 and TRBJ1-2; a weak D match, TRBD1 (6 bases). The CDR3 sequence is 15 residues long. Germline V gene sequence: CDR1 SEHNR, CDR2 FQNEAQ (reference sequence). V shed 5 bases and J shed 4 bases, with 17 bases lying between them. CDR3: CASSPDLGTPYGYTF. As DNA, the CDR3 is TGTGCCAGCAGCCCTGACCTAGGGACACCCTATGGCTACACCTTC.

As concerns this clone: Other DNA sequences in the same sample also yield this CDR3. V is TRBV7-9 and J is TRBJ2-2; D is unresolved. CDR3 length: 14 amino acids. CDR1 and CDR2 (germline): SEHNR, FQNEAQ (reference sequence). V gave up 0 bases and J gave up 0 bases, with 2 bases separating them. This chain's CDR3 is CASSLATNTGELFF. The CDR3 DNA reads TGTGCCAGCAGCTTAGCAACGAACACCGGGGAGCTGTTTTTT. Variable domain in full (rest from reference TRBV7-9 and TRBJ2-2): DTGVSQNPRHKITKRGQNVTFRCDPISEHNRLYWYRQTLGQGPEFLTYFQNEAQLEKSRLLSDRFSAERPKGSFSTLEIQRTEQGDSAMYLCASSLATNTGELFFGEGSRLTVL.

The V and J genes are TRBV11-3 and TRBJ2-1; the D gene could be TRBD1 or TRBD2 (6 bases each). Germline CDR1 reads SGHNT; CDR2 reads YENEEA. The CDR3 contains 15 residues. The ends were cut back, 1 base at V and 10 bases at J, with 17 bases in the middle. As DNA, the CDR3 is TGTGCCAGCAGCTTAGGGGGGGCAGGGCTCCAGGAGCAGTTCTTC. This encodes CASSLGGAGLQEQFF.

J is TRBJ1-6 and V is TRBV7-9; D possibly corresponds to TRBD1 (5 bases). Germline lookup yields CDR1 SEHNR and CDR2 FQNEAQ (reference sequence). This CDR3 is built from 14 residues. Deletions cut 4 bases from V and 16 bases from J, with 20 bases between. CDR3 in amino acids: CASSSLGPAIQLHF. The CDR3 nucleotides read TGTGCCAGCAGCTCTTTGGGGCCGGCCATCCAACTCCACTTT.

J is TRBJ2-3 and V is TRBV27; tentatively, D is TRBD2 (6 bases). V was clipped by 1 base and J by 0 bases, with 11 bases between them. The CDR3 spans 16 residues. The germline gives CDR1 MNHEY, CDR2 SMNVEV (reference sequence). The CDR3 protein is CASSLYYSGSTDTQYF. CDR3 nucleotide sequence: TGTGCCAGCAGTTTATATTATAGCGGTAGCACAGATACGCAGTATTTT.

The gene calls are TRBV28 and TRBJ2-7; D might be TRBD1 or TRBD2, each matching 5 bases. The CDR3 extends over 11 amino acids. V was shortened by 8 bases and J by 1 base, with 6 bases between the two germline ends. Germline V lookup: CDR1 MDHEN, CDR2 SYDVKM. The CDR3 DNA follows: TGTGCCAGCTGGGGGTCCTACGAGCAGTACTTC. The encoded protein is CASWGSYEQYF.

The chain recombines TRBV28 with TRBJ2-1; unclear D gene. V gave up 1 base and J gave up 7 bases, with 5 bases separating them. Germline values: CDR1 MDHEN, CDR2 SYDVKM. The CDR3 length is 12 residues. CDR3 protein: CASSLLWNEQFF. In DNA form, the CDR3 reads TGTGCCAGCAGTTTATTATGGAATGAGCAGTTCTTC.

The chain uses TRBV21-1 and TRBJ2-5. TRBV21-1 is shown as a pseudogene. The CDR3 is 14 residues long. The CDR3 DNA is TGTGCCAGGAGCACCTGTGTGGGAAAGGAGACCCAGTACTTC. This gives the protein CARSTCVGKETQYF.

The chain uses TRBV11-2 and TRBJ2-5; TRBD2 aligns across 15 bases. Judging by the DNA end, TRBJ2-7 fits better; the J call may be wrong. Per germline, CDR1 SGHAT and CDR2 FQNNGV. CDR3 length equals 14 residues. CDR3 sequence (DNA): TGTGCCTCCGAACTGGGACTAGCGGGAGGCGAGCAGTACTTC. Its translation is CASELGLAGGEQYF.